This TCR beta chain was profiled in a study of blood T cell repertoires in COVID-19. The overall study: The study drew acute and convalescent COVID-19 samples from the United States, Italy and Spain. PBMCs, B-cell-depleted T cells, or T cells provided the cDNA or gDNA that made up the material.

The CDR3 length is 13 residues. V lost 5 bases and J lost 9, with 14 bases in between. As originally analysed: Estimates of nucleated cell counts were drawn from the amplification of reference gene primers. Only in-frame clones appear in the TCRdb table, and some are missing; sequencing was by immunoSEQ multiplex PCR. The D gene and trimming were derived from the DNA, and the V and J assignments and clone size from that table. The sample records about 58,000 clones, 78% being singletons. The TCR originated in a human donor in a cohort sampled during active COVID-19. This chain links TRBV12-3 or TRBV12-4 with TRBJ1-5; the D gene is possibly TRBD1 (5 bases). Sequencing was performed on peripheral blood. CDR3 in DNA: TGTGCCAGCAGTCTTGACAGTCTCCCGCCCCAGCATTTT. Translating gives CASSLDSLPPQHF.